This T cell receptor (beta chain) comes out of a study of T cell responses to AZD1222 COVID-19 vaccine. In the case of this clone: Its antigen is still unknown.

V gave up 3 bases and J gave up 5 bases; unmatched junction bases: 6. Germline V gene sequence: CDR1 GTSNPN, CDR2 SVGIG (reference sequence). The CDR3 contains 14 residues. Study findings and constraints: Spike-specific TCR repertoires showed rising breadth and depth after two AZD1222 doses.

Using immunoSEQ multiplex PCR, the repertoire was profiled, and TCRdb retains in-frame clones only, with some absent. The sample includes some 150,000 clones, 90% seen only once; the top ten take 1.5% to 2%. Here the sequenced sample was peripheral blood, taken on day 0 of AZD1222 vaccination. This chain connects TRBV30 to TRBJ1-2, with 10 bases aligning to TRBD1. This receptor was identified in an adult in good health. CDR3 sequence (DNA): TGTGCCTGGAGCCGGGACAGGGGCAAGTATGGCTACACCTTC. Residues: CAWSRDRGKYGYTF.